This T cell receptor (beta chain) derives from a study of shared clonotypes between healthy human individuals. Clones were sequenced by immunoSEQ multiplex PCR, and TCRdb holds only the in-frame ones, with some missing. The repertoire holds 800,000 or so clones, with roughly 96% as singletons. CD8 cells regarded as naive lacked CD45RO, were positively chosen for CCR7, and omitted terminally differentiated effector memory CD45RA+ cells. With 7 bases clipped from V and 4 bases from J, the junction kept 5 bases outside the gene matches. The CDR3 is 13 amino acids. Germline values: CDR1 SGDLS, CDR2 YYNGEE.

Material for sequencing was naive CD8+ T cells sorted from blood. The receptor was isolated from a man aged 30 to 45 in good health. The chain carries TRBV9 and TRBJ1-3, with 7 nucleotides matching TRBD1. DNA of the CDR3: TGTGCCAGCCAAGACAGGGACGGAAACACCATATATTTT. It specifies CASQDRDGNTIYF.